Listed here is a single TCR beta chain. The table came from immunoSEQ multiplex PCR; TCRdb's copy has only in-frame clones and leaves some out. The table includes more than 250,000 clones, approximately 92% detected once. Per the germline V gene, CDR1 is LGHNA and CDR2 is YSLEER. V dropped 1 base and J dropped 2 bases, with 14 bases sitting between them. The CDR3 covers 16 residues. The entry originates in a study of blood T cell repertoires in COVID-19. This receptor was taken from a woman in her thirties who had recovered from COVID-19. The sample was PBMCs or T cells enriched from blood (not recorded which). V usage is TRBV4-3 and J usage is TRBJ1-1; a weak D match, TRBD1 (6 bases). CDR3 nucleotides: TGCGCCAGCAGCCAAGGGATTGGGACACCAAACACTGAAGCTTTCTTT. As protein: CASSQGIGTPNTEAFF.